The T cell receptor beta chain described here comes from a study of T cell changes during pregnancy in multiple sclerosis. Assay: immunoSEQ multiplex PCR; the TCRdb copy retains only in-frame clones and omits some. The sample lists over 70,000 clones, 75% to 95% occurring once. The sequenced sample was peripheral blood, obtained in the first trimester of pregnancy. The clonotype was recovered from a female donor in good health, enrolled as a control in a pregnancy study.

CDR3 loop: CASSQDLHTEAFF. The CDR3 DNA reads as TGCGCCAGCAGCCAAGATCTCCACACTGAAGCTTTCTTT. V usage is TRBV4-3 and J usage is TRBJ1-1; D is undetermined. Germline CDR1 is LGHNA and CDR2 is YSLEER. V lost 0 bases and J 3 bases, leaving 5 bases between the germline ends. This CDR3 region has 13 residues.